The present T cell receptor (beta chain) was sequenced within a study of OX40 agonist ivuxolimab in advanced cancers. Background on the study: Ivuxolimab, an antibody that agonizes OX40 (CD134), was administered to the patients.

Trimming pared 10 bases from V and 5 bases from J, leaving 15 bases between. The germline V gene has CDR1 MNHEY and CDR2 SVGAGI. This CDR3 region has 13 residues. Worth noting for this clone: Its antigen is unidentified.

Profiled with immunoSEQ multiplex PCR; TCRdb holds only in-frame clones, not every one. The sample carries some 71,000 clones, roughly nine tenths recorded once. Findings and limits, study-wide: Which antigen the expanded peripheral T cells recognized is unknown. Both blood CD4+ and CD8+ T cells showed clonal growth by week 6 at 0.1 to 3.0 mg/kg.

The study sampled blood at baseline, cycle 4 day 1, and cycle 7 day 1. The J gene is TRBJ2-1, the V gene TRBV6-5, with D tentatively TRBD2 (6 bases). This clonotype was sampled from an adult with an advanced solid tumor such as melanoma, head and neck, liver or kidney cancer. The input for sequencing was CD4+ or CD8+ T cells sorted from blood, taken in a trial of the OX40 agonist ivuxolimab. In DNA form, the CDR3 reads TGTGCCATTGGGTTAGCGGTTAACAATGAGCAGTTCTTC. Translated, it gives CAIGLAVNNEQFF.